The rows below give T cell receptor beta chains drawn from one sample of a study of blood T cell repertoires in COVID-19. Data came from immunoSEQ multiplex PCR; TCRdb stores just in-frame clones and leaves some out. This table has more than 85,000 clones, roughly 82% appearing once. The sequencing input was peripheral blood. The receptors were gathered from a woman aged 60-75 years with acute or convalescent COVID-19. Both conserved end residues are part of each CDR3. The order of the fields is D gene, J gene, clone size, V gene, CDR3 protein, CDR3 DNA. D genes are given only for firm matches. Some rows mark clone size as missing; the rest say once, few, many or name a class of expanded clone.

-	TRBJ2-2	-	TRBV6-5	CASSYDRPRNTGELFF	TGTGCCAGCAGTTACGACAGGCCCCGGAACACCGGGGAGCTGTTTTTT
-	TRBJ2-1	-	TRBV3-1/TRBV3-2	CASSHPERAGGNEQFF	TGTGCCAGCAGCCATCCGGAGCGGGCAGGGGGCAATGAGCAGTTCTTC
TRBD1	TRBJ1-3	-	TRBV15	CATSRDISTGANTIYF	TGTGCCACCAGCAGAGACATTTCGACAGGGGCAAACACCATATATTTT
TRBD1	TRBJ1-1	-	TRBV5-6	CASSFRQGGVSRTEAFF	TGTGCCAGCAGCTTCCGACAGGGTGGCGTTTCTCGGACTGAAGCTTTCTTT
-	TRBJ1-1	-	TRBV4-1	CASSQDRGMNTEAFF	TGCGCCAGCAGCCAAGATCGGGGGATGAACACTGAAGCTTTCTTT
TRBD1	TRBJ1-2	-	TRBV24-1	CATSGGTEPYGYTF	TGTGCCACCAGTGGGGGGACAGAACCCTATGGCTACACCTTC
TRBD1	TRBJ1-1	-	TRBV19	CASSDRGNTEAFF	TGTGCCAGTAGTGACAGGGGAAACACTGAAGCTTTCTTT
TRBD1	TRBJ2-7	-	TRBV6-1	CASSEVETGGYYQYF	TGTGCCAGCAGTGAGGTGGAGACAGGGGGTTACTACCAGTACTTC
TRBD1	TRBJ1-2	-	TRBV4-3	CASSQDRGDYGYTF	TGCGCCAGCAGCCAAGACAGGGGGGACTATGGCTACACCTTC
TRBD1	TRBJ1-2	-	TRBV19	CASSPTGGDYGYTF	TGTGCCAGTAGCCCGACAGGGGGCGACTATGGCTACACCTTC
-	TRBJ2-3	-	TRBV20-1	CSPKRGDTQYF	TGCAGTCCAAAGAGAGGGGATACGCAGTATTTT
TRBD1	TRBJ1-5	-	TRBV7-2	CASSSDRFRQPQHF	TGTGCCAGCAGCTCGGACAGGTTCAGGCAGCCCCAGCATTTT
TRBD1	TRBJ2-7	-	TRBV6-5	CASSYSRQGVYEQYF	TGTGCCAGCAGTTACTCCCGCCAGGGGGTATACGAGCAGTACTTC
-	TRBJ1-4	-	TRBV14	CASSQVFFEKLFF	TGTGCCAGCAGCCAAGTATTCTTTGAAAAACTGTTTTTT
TRBD1	TRBJ1-5	-	TRBV30	CAWSVNRGYQPQHF	TGTGCCTGGAGTGTAAACAGGGGATATCAGCCCCAGCATTTT
-	TRBJ1-3	few	TRBV12-3/TRBV12-4	CASSLALGNTIYF	TGTGCCAGCAGTTTAGCGCTAGGAAACACCATATATTTT
TRBD1	TRBJ1-2	-	TRBV2	CASSPGTVNYGYTF	TGTGCCAGCAGTCCCGGGACAGTCAACTATGGCTACACCTTC
-	TRBJ2-5	-	TRBV4-1	CASSQGPLRGETQYF	TGCGCCAGCAGCCAAGGCCCCCTGCGGGGCGAGACCCAGTACTTC
-	TRBJ2-5	-	TRBV18	CASSPNTGQETQYF	TGTGCCAGCTCACCCAACACAGGACAAGAGACCCAGTACTTC
TRBD1	TRBJ2-2	-	TRBV2	CASVWDSNTGELFF	TGTGCCAGCGTCTGGGACAGTAATACCGGGGAGCTGTTTTTT
TRBD1	TRBJ1-2	-	TRBV6-2/TRBV6-3	CASSPGTGSTYGYTF	TGTGCCAGCAGTCCCGGGACAGGCAGCACCTATGGCTACACCTTC
TRBD1	TRBJ1-5	-	TRBV6-5	CASRRTGLSNQPQHF	TGTGCCAGCAGACGGACAGGTCTTAGCAATCAGCCCCAGCATTTT
-	TRBJ2-5	-	TRBV19	CATRLPGEETQYF	TGTGCCACCCGACTACCCGGGGAGGAGACCCAGTACTTC
TRBD1	TRBJ1-4	-	TRBV19	CASTYKGTGNEKLFF	TGTGCCAGTACCTATAAAGGGACAGGGAATGAAAAACTGTTTTTT
-	TRBJ2-5	-	TRBV20-1	CSANKQETQYF	TGCAGTGCAAACAAGCAAGAGACCCAGTACTTC
TRBD1	TRBJ1-5	-	TRBV19	CASSMGQGFNQPQHF	TGTGCCAGTAGTATGGGACAGGGATTCAATCAGCCCCAGCATTTT
-	TRBJ2-5	-	TRBV11-2	CASSPVWQTQYF	TGTGCCAGCAGCCCAGTGTGGCAGACCCAGTACTTC
-	TRBJ1-6	-	TRBV11-2	CASSLDPLSNSPLHF	TGTGCCAGCAGCTTAGATCCCCTTAGTAATTCACCCCTCCACTTT
-	TRBJ1-1	-	TRBV14	CASSQEVQPEAFF	TGTGCCAGCAGCCAAGAAGTACAACCTGAAGCTTTCTTT
-	TRBJ1-1	-	TRBV7-8	CASSLAGGMNTEAFF	TGTGCCAGCAGCTTAGCCGGCGGGATGAACACTGAAGCTTTCTTT
-	TRBJ2-3	-	TRBV5-1	CASSLATGLITDTQYF	TGCGCCAGCAGCTTGGCGACCGGACTGATCACAGATACGCAGTATTTT
TRBD1	TRBJ1-2	-	TRBV3-1/TRBV3-2	CASSLGEGGWYGYTF	TGTGCCAGCAGCCTCGGCGAAGGGGGCTGGTATGGCTACACCTTC
TRBD1	TRBJ1-1	-	TRBV9	CASSRTGHTEAFF	TGTGCCAGCTCGAGGACAGGTCACACTGAAGCTTTCTTT
TRBD2	TRBJ2-5	-	TRBV6-5	CASRREASGGETQYF	TGTGCCAGCAGAAGGGAGGCTAGCGGGGGTGAGACCCAGTACTTC
TRBD2	TRBJ2-3	-	TRBV24-1	CATSVASGVFADTQYF	TGTGCCACCAGTGTAGCTAGCGGGGTGTTCGCAGATACGCAGTATTTT
TRBD1	TRBJ2-3	-	TRBV4-3	CASSQAGGHTDTQYF	TGCGCCAGCAGCCAAGCAGGGGGCCACACAGATACGCAGTATTTT
-	TRBJ1-5	-	TRBV4-1	CASSQESVMVGRAQHF	TGCGCCAGCAGCCAAGAGTCAGTCATGGTCGGCCGGGCCCAGCATTTT
-	TRBJ2-1	-	TRBV20-1	CSARDERGQFF	TGCAGTGCTAGAGATGAACGGGGGCAGTTCTTC
-	TRBJ2-5	few	TRBV18	CASSPRETQYF	TGTGCCAGCTCACCTCGGGAGACCCAGTACTTC
TRBD2	TRBJ2-7	-	TRBV4-2	CASSQPSNGGVTYEQYF	TGTGCCAGCAGCCAACCCTCAAACGGGGGGGTCACCTACGAGCAGTACTTC
TRBD1	TRBJ1-2	-	TRBV30	CAWSQGANYGYTF	TGTGCCTGGTCCCAGGGGGCAAACTATGGCTACACCTTC
TRBD1	TRBJ2-5	-	TRBV7-6	CASSSTGGIGETQYF	TGTGCCAGCAGCTCCACAGGGGGCATTGGAGAGACCCAGTACTTC
TRBD2	TRBJ2-3	-	TRBV6-4	CASSEGGGDTDTQYF	TGTGCCAGCAGTGAGGGCGGGGGGGACACAGATACGCAGTATTTT